This T cell receptor beta chain was recorded in a study of shared clonotypes between healthy human individuals. Study in general: Donors had three CD4 naive, three CD4 memory, two CD8 naive and one CD8 memory plate apiece. Study observations and caveats: Larger richness was generally estimated for naive than memory subsets. For sorted subsets, rarefaction showed incomplete sequencing despite large depth. In contrast to clonotypes shared by all four donors, non-shared clonotypes had lower generation probabilities.

Naive CD8 cells lacked CD45RO and underwent positive selection for CCR7, leaving out terminally differentiated effector memory CD45RA+ cells. Assay used: immunoSEQ multiplex PCR; TCRdb lists only in-frame clones, some missing. The data hold about 2.2 million clones, with about 93% observed a single time. As concerns this clone: Its antigen remains unidentified.

The sequencing sample was made of naive CD8+ T cells from PBMCs. The source is a man aged 18 to 30 in good health. Some clones in this sample may be carry-over from other donors' samples.

CDR3 sequence (DNA): TGTGCCAGCAGCTCGGGAGGGAGGGCAGATACGCAGTATTTT. Protein: CASSSGGRADTQYF. V usage is TRBV9 and J usage is TRBJ2-3; 8 nucleotides agree with TRBD2. The CDR3 is made up of 14 amino acids. CDR1 is SGDLS, CDR2 YYNGEE, per germline. V shed 4 bases and J 4 bases; nucleotides not matched to a gene: 5.